This T cell receptor beta chain was observed in a study of cytomegalovirus exposure and HLA in healthy donors. Findings and limits, study-wide: Rare TCR sequences dominated, though some public TCRs recurred in many donors.

From germline, CDR1 is KGHSH and CDR2 LQKENI. Trimming cost V 3 bases and J 2 bases; bases outside gene matches: 4. The CDR3 is 14 amino acids. This clone has just a few counts. Its antigen is not identified. The PCR made use of 60 Vbeta and 13 Jbeta primers. The protocol was immunoSEQ multiplex PCR, while the TCRdb copy is restricted to in-frame clones and leaves out a portion. The repertoire holds under 200,000 clones, with approximately 79% as singletons. The source is a woman aged 40 to 50 in good health and CMV-seronegative. The specimen sequenced was PBMCs. This chain connects TRBV18 to TRBJ2-7, with 7 bases fitting TRBD2. CDR3 sequence reads: CASSPLGGAYEQYF. CDR3 DNA: TGTGCCAGCTCACCTTTGGGAGGGGCCTACGAGCAGTACTTC.